These 13 T cell receptor beta chains share one sample of origin, sequenced in a study of Graves' ophthalmopathy and Graves' hyperthyroidism. Investigators amplified TCR beta CDR3 regions from RNA transcripts. First-round RT-PCR with HTBI primers preceded a second-round multiplex PCR. Each CDR3 protein gets one entry after TCRdb re-called the multiplex PCR reads with MiXCR. Among under 350,000 distinct CDR3 sequences listed, 15% to 20% were seen once. Source material: peripheral blood. The receptor source for this set is an adult man with Graves' ophthalmopathy.

This clonotype was detected ten times or more. The rearrangement uses TRBV20-1 and TRBJ2-5; D remains unclear. Trimming took 6 bases from V and 5 from J, leaving 10 bases between them. Germline V gene lookup returns CDR1 DFQATT and CDR2 SNEGSKA (reference sequence). CDR3 length: 11 residues. The CDR3 is CSAATEETQYF. DNA for the CDR3: TGCAGTGCAGCCACCGAGGAGACCCAGTACTTC.

This clonotype was recorded at least ten times. The chain is built from TRBV28 and TRBJ1-1; 8 bases are a match to TRBD1. Germline V gives CDR1 MDHEN, CDR2 SYDVKM. The CDR3 is made up of 17 amino acids. V dropped 5 bases and J dropped 3; count of bases not matched to a gene: 14. This chain's CDR3 is CASSPYPGTGRDTEAFF. The CDR3 coding sequence is TGTGCCAGCAGTCCATACCCAGGGACAGGAAGGGACACTGAAGCTTTCTTT.

This clonotype was seen repeatedly, ten times or more. The CDR3 sequence: CASSYWGRVNIQYF. The CDR3 DNA reads TGTGCCAGCAGTTACTGGGGCAGGGTCAACATTCAGTACTTC. The chain is built from TRBV6-2 or TRBV6-3 and TRBJ2-4, with a possible D match to TRBD1 (5 bases). This CDR3 region has 14 residues. Germline loops: CDR1 MNHEY, CDR2 SVGEGT. V lost 1 base and J 7 bases, leaving 11 bases between the germline ends.

At least ten counts were recorded for this clonotype. The rearrangement joins TRBV15 to TRBJ1-6; no firm D call. This CDR3 spans 16 amino acids. The V end was cut by 0 bases, the J end by 6 bases, with 12 bases between. CDR1 is LNHNV, CDR2 YYDKDF, per germline (reference sequence). CDR3 bases: TGTGCCACCAGCAGAGATCTGCGGGCTTTTAATTCACCCCTCCACTTT. Its translation: CATSRDLRAFNSPLHF.

There are many counts of this clonotype. The genes are TRBV12-3 or TRBV12-4 and TRBJ1-3; D gene unclear. This CDR3 has 10 residues. Trimming stripped 3 bases from V and 11 bases from J, with 5 bases between. In DNA, the CDR3 is TGTGCCAGCAGTTTTGACTCCATATATTTT. Protein: CASSFDSIYF.

This clonotype has a count of ten or more. V gene TRBV25-1 combines with J gene TRBJ1-1, with D perhaps matching TRBD1 (5 bases). The CDR3 totals 11 residues. Germline CDR1 MGHDK, CDR2 SYGVNS. V lost 4 bases to trimming and J lost 13 bases, with 13 bases between them. The CDR3 DNA follows: TGTGCCAGCAGTGGGGGCAGGGTCCTTTTCTTT. This codes for CASSGGRVLFF.

This clonotype was seen more than once but under ten times. This sequence joins TRBV5-1 and TRBJ2-5; the match to TRBD2 covers 13 bases. Germline loops: CDR1 SGHRS, CDR2 YFSETQ. Trimming cost V 4 bases and J 1 base; bases outside gene matches: 13. This CDR3 comprises 19 residues. The CDR3 here is CASSRIRPGTSGTQETQYF. CDR3 coding DNA: TGCGCCAGCAGCCGGATAAGACCGGGGACTAGCGGGACCCAAGAGACCCAGTACTTC. Complete variable domain (other parts from reference TRBV5-1 and TRBJ2-5): KAGVTQTPRYLIKTRGQQVTLSCSPISGHRSVSWYQQTPGQGLQFLFEYFSETQRNKGNFPGRFSGRQFSNSRSEMNVSTLELGDSALYLCASSRIRPGTSGTQETQYFGPGTRLLVL.

V usage is TRBV5-1 and J usage is TRBJ1-1; D gene uncertain. The ends were cut back, 1 base at V and 10 bases at J, with 14 bases in the middle. Per germline, CDR1 SGHRS and CDR2 YFSETQ. The CDR3 consists of 13 residues. CDR3 sequence reads: CASSLIPGGLAFF. CDR3 DNA: TGCGCCAGCAGCTTGATCCCAGGCGGGCTAGCTTTCTTT.

The CDR3 bases are TGCAGTGCTAGAGGACTAGCGGGAGGGCCTAGGCAAGAGACCCAGTACTTC. Translating it yields CSARGLAGGPRQETQYF. The chain employs TRBV20-1 and TRBJ2-5; 14 bases agree with TRBD2. The CDR3 is 17 residues long. Trimming took 1 base from V and 2 from J; bases not matched to a gene: 6. CDR1 is DFQATT and CDR2 is SNEGSKA in the germline V gene (reference sequence).

This clonotype was picked up many times. The V gene is TRBV30, the J gene TRBJ2-5; 12 positions agree with TRBD2. The CDR3 consists of 16 residues. CDR1 and CDR2 from the germline V gene are GTSNPN and SVGIG (reference sequence). V shed 6 bases, J shed 0 bases, and the junction held 8 bases outside the gene matches. Here the CDR3 DNA reads TGTGCCTGTTCGGGACTAGCGGGCAAGTACCAAGAGACCCAGTACTTC. Protein: CACSGLAGKYQETQYF. The variable domain in full, completed from reference TRBV30 and TRBJ2-5, reads SQTIHQWPATLVQPVGSPLSLECTVEGTSNPNLYWYRQAAGRGLQLLFYSVGIGQISSEVPQNLSASRPQDRQFILSSKKLLLSDSGFYLCACSGLAGKYQETQYFGPGTRLLVL.

Ten or more counts support this clonotype. J is TRBJ1-2 and V is TRBV6-5; a possible D gene is TRBD1 (5 bases). This CDR3 contains 16 residues. V was cut by 7 bases and J by 7 bases, with 25 bases left in between. Germline lookup yields CDR1 MNHEY and CDR2 SVGAGI. In DNA, the CDR3 is TGTGCCAGCACCACACAGGCCCTTAGAGGAGGAGGTGGCTACACCTTC. Translated, it gives CASTTQALRGGGGYTF.

The sample holds many counts of this clonotype. The chain links TRBV19 to TRBJ2-6; D not certain. Germline CDR1 LNHDA, CDR2 SQIVND (reference sequence). The V gene lost 7 bases and the J gene lost 0 bases, with 4 bases spanning the gap. The CDR3 is made up of 13 amino acids. The CDR3 loop reads CASNPSGANVLTF. For the CDR3, the DNA is TGTGCCAGTAATCCCTCTGGGGCCAACGTCCTGACTTTC.

This clonotype has a count of ten or more. The chain couples TRBV7-9 to TRBJ1-2; no clear D gene. Germline CDR1 reads SEHNR; CDR2 reads FQNEAQ (reference sequence). CDR3 length: 14 residues. V was clipped by 3 bases and J by 4 bases, with 12 bases between them. Here the CDR3 reads CASSLGDGAYGYTF. As DNA, the CDR3 is TGTGCCAGCAGCTTGGGCGACGGAGCCTATGGCTACACCTTC.